The clone carrying this T cell receptor beta chain was detected only a few times. The antigen is not known. This entry belongs to a study of T cell repertoires in cytomegalovirus infection. TCRdb fed the reads into MiXCR, producing one record per CDR3 protein. The table records about 310,000 distinct CDR3 sequences, 15% to 20% of them present only once. Study-wide findings and caveats: HLA-C-restricted, CMV-specific TCR beta clonotypes were dominant ex vivo.

The length of the CDR3 is 15 residues. The V gene lost 3 bases and the J gene lost 4 bases, with 13 bases spanning the gap. Germline V CDR1 and CDR2: MNHEY, SVGEGT. This clonotype was sampled from a human donor in good health (CMV status not recorded). Some clones in this sample may be carry-over from other donors' samples. The genes are TRBV6-2 or TRBV6-3 and TRBJ1-3; D not resolved. The sequenced sample consisted of PBMCs. As DNA, the CDR3 is TGTGCCAGCAGTTATCCGAGGGTCTCCGGAAACACCATATATTTT. Protein product: CASSYPRVSGNTIYF.